The 8 T cell receptor beta chains below all came from one sample that was sequenced in a study of T cells in Graves' hyperthyroidism and ophthalmopathy. Amplified TCR beta CDR3 regions came from RNA transcripts. With the HTBI primer set, the TCR CDR3 went through a first round of RT-PCR. TCRdb independently ran MiXCR on the multiplex PCR reads; one entry per CDR3 protein. The data contain approximately 48,000 distinct CDR3 sequences, about 52% of them singletons. Input material: peripheral blood or thyroid tissue (not recorded which). The receptors come from a woman aged 45 to 65 with Graves' hyperthyroidism.

About this clonotype itself: At one boundary the junction diverges from the germline segment, which might be a read error. The chain uses TRBV29-1 and TRBJ2-1; no clear D. The CDR3 spans 11 residues. Germline V CDR1 and CDR2: SQVTM, ANQGSEA. CDR3 in DNA: TGCAGCGTTAACCGGTACAGTGAGCAGTTCTTC. It is translated as CSVNRYSEQFF.

This clonotype occurred once. This rearrangement joins TRBV7-9 to TRBJ2-5; D unclear. Deletions cut 2 bases from V and 5 bases from J, with 12 bases between. This CDR3 comprises 14 residues. The germline V gene encodes CDR1 SEHNR and CDR2 FQNEAQ (reference sequence). CDR3 sequence: CASSLLQSAETQYF. CDR3 DNA sequence: TGTGCCAGCAGCTTACTACAGTCTGCGGAGACCCAGTACTTC. The whole variable domain, filled in from reference TRBV7-9 and TRBJ2-5, reads DTGVSQNPRHKITKRGQNVTFRCDPISEHNRLYWYRQTLGQGPEFLTYFQNEAQLEKSRLLSDRFSAERPKGSFSTLEIQRTEQGDSAMYLCASSLLQSAETQYFGPGTRLLVL.

Notes on this clonotype: Since no conserved phenylalanine or tryptophan closes the CDR3, a read error is the likely cause. This rearrangement joins TRBV7-9 to TRBJ2-2, with D unclear. In germline, CDR1 is SEHNR, CDR2 FQNEAQ (reference sequence). The CDR3 consists of 12 residues. Trimming stripped 0 bases from V and 7 bases from J, with 3 bases between. For the CDR3, the DNA is TGTGCCAGCAGCTTAGCGCACGGGGAGCTGTTTCTT. It translates to CASSLAHGELFL.

This clonotype was recorded a few times. The chain joins TRBV29-1 to TRBJ1-1; 10 nucleotides agree with TRBD1. Trimming removed 6 bases from V and 7 bases from J; junction bases left unmatched: 2. The CDR3 sequence is 11 residues long. Germline CDR1 reads SQVTM; CDR2 reads ANQGSEA. CDR3 bases: TGCAGCGTCGACAGGGGGCTTGAAGCTTTCTTT. Translating it yields CSVDRGLEAFF.

This clonotype was observed many times. The chain uses TRBV7-2 and TRBJ1-1, with a possible D match to TRBD1 (6 bases). The CDR3 is 12 amino acids. Trimming removed 5 bases from V and 9 bases from J, with 13 bases in between. CDR1 and CDR2 (germline): SGHTA, FQGNSA. The CDR3 DNA reads as TGTGCCAGCAGCCGTAGGGGGGAGAAAGCTTTCTTT. Translation: CASSRRGEKAFF.

This clonotype was observed a few times. The chain employs TRBV20-1 and TRBJ2-3, with 10 nucleotides matching TRBD1. With V trimmed by 2 bases and J by 6 bases, 5 bases remained unmatched. The CDR3 runs to 14 residues. The germline V gene encodes CDR1 DFQATT and CDR2 SNEGSKA (reference sequence). The CDR3: CSARSTGGMDTQYF. In DNA, the CDR3 is TGCAGTGCTAGATCGACAGGGGGCATGGATACGCAGTATTTT.

The genes are TRBV4-1 and TRBJ2-2; the D gene is possibly TRBD1 (6 bases). The ends were cut back, 1 base at V and 9 bases at J, with 12 bases in the middle. CDR3 length: 14 residues. CDR1 and CDR2 (germline): MGHRA, YSYEKL. CDR3 nucleotide sequence: TGCGCCAGCAGCCAAGTTTTTGGGGGCCGGGAGCTGTTTTTT. It is translated as CASSQVFGGRELFF.

This clonotype was recorded only once. Because the CDR3 is missing its conserved closing phenylalanine or tryptophan, this is likely a read error. This chain joins TRBV2 and TRBJ1-2, with D hard to call. V was cut by 1 base and J by 2 bases, with 8 bases left in between. Germline lookup yields CDR1 SNHLY and CDR2 FYNNEI. The CDR3 covers 14 residues. CDR3: CASSEDGSNYGYTL. In DNA form, the CDR3 reads TGTGCCAGCAGTGAAGACGGATCAAACTATGGCTACACCCTC.